A selection of T cell receptor beta chains follows, all from one sample in a study of T cell repertoires in cytomegalovirus infection. Using its own MiXCR run on the reads, TCRdb lists one record per CDR3 protein. The sample has fewer than 65,000 distinct CDR3 sequences; roughly a fifth are singletons. Their target antigens are unknown. The starting material was CD8+ T cells from cultured PBMCs, obtained from culture after CMV antigen stimulation. The receptors come from a human donor in good health (CMV status not recorded). Some clones in this sample may be carry-over from other donors' samples. CDR3s include the opening cysteine and the closing phenylalanine or tryptophan. The D gene is left open where the match is weak. Clone size is given for some rows only: seen once, a few or many times, or a class if the clone is expanded.

j_call | clone_size | d_call | v_call | cdr3_aa
TRBJ1-3 | . | . | TRBV9 | CASSVGQPNTIYF
TRBJ2-1 | . | TRBD2 | TRBV7-9 | CASVPSGNDEQFF
TRBJ2-1 | few | TRBD2 | TRBV6-4 | CASSDSSSGSYNEQFF
TRBJ2-4 | few | . | TRBV11-2 | CASSSNIQYF
TRBJ2-7 | . | TRBD2 | TRBV7-9 | CASSFASGISSYEQYF
TRBJ2-1 | . | TRBD2 | TRBV12-3/TRBV12-4 | CASTPGVSGGENYNEQFF
TRBJ2-1 | . | TRBD2 | TRBV7-8 | CASSLARTSGYNEQFF
TRBJ2-1 | many | . | TRBV7-8 | CASSSVATRPRSNEQFF
TRBJ2-5 | few | . | TRBV4-1 | CASSPLAGLETQYF
TRBJ2-1 | . | . | TRBV28 | CASSETSSSYNEQFF
TRBJ2-7 | medium-sized | . | TRBV7-8 | CASSLSGNEQYF
TRBJ2-1 | few | TRBD2 | TRBV2 | CASSAHLGGEDEQFF
TRBJ2-7 | few | . | TRBV14 | CASSFTGNYEQYF
TRBJ1-5 | . | . | TRBV7-9 | CASSLVGAGSNQPQHF
TRBJ1-2 | few | TRBD1 | TRBV9 | CASSVARGPAYGYTF
TRBJ1-2 | . | . | TRBV7-3 | CATTANYGYTF
TRBJ2-7 | . | TRBD2 | TRBV7-6 | CASSPVAGLAGNEQYF
TRBJ1-4 | few | TRBD1 | TRBV4-1 | CASSQGDRANEKLFF
TRBJ2-2 | many | . | TRBV7-9 | CASSLDRTTGELFF
TRBJ2-7 | many | . | TRBV6-2/TRBV6-3 | CASSYSQREYVYEQYF
TRBJ2-1 | few | . | TRBV11-1 | CASSSDKWGYNEQFF
TRBJ2-1 | . | TRBD2 | TRBV6-1 | CASTPELAGDYEQFF
TRBJ1-6 | . | TRBD1 | TRBV7-2 | CASSAYYRGAAYNSPLHF
TRBJ2-1 | few | TRBD2 | TRBV7-6 | CASSSLAGVSNEQFF
TRBJ2-2 | . | . | TRBV19 | CASSITVTGELFF
TRBJ1-3 | . | TRBD1 | TRBV7-2 | CASSTQLRDREGRTIYF
TRBJ2-7 | . | . | TRBV7-2 | CASSHYSLDTYEQYF
TRBJ2-7 | many | . | TRBV7-2 | CASSHLSTEREQYF
TRBJ2-1 | . | . | TRBV20-1 | CSARPWDGLSEQFF
TRBJ1-2 | . | TRBD1 | TRBV12-5 | CASGLVKTGGTPHDGYTF
TRBJ2-1 | . | . | TRBV6-5 | CASSSVRQGLVYNEQFF
TRBJ1-2 | . | . | TRBV7-2 | CASSLGPGGGYMDGYTF
TRBJ2-3 | once | . | TRBV5-6 | CASSFGRAQDTQYF
TRBJ2-3 | . | . | TRBV7-2 | CASSLEGQLTDTQYF
TRBJ2-1 | few | TRBD1 | TRBV7-6 | CASRPTGAYNEQFF
TRBJ1-5 | few | TRBD1 | TRBV7-8 | CASSLGGTGYGQPQHF
TRBJ1-1 | few | . | TRBV7-8 | CASSLGGVNTEAFF
TRBJ2-7 | . | . | TRBV6-1 | CASSAAYEQYF
TRBJ2-7 | . | . | TRBV20-1 | CSARAEGSSYEQYF
TRBJ2-2 | . | TRBD1 | TRBV12-3/TRBV12-4 | CASSSTGQATNTGELFF
TRBJ2-7 | few | . | TRBV7-2 | CASSQLGYEQYF
TRBJ2-1 | few | . | TRBV6-6 | CASSYGGMSAIDSYNEQFF
TRBJ2-7 | . | TRBD2 | TRBV7-2 | CASSLEDGRINEQYF
TRBJ2-7 | . | TRBD2 | TRBV28 | CASSFAGGRYEQYF
TRBJ2-2 | few | . | TRBV4-2 | CASSQGQSRTGELFF
TRBJ2-7 | . | TRBD2 | TRBV7-2 | CASSSPGLAGVLDEQYF